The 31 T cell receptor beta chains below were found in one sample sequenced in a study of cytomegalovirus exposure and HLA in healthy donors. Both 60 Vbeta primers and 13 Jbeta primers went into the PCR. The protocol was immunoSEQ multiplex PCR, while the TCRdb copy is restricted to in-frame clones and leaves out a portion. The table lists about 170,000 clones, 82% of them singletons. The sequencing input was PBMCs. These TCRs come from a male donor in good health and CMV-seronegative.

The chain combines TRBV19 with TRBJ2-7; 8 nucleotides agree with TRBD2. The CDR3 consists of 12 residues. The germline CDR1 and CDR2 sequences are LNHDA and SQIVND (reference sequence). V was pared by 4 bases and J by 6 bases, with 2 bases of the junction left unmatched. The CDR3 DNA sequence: TGTGCCAGTAGTAAGCTAGCGGGCGAGCAGTACTTC. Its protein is CASSKLAGEQYF.

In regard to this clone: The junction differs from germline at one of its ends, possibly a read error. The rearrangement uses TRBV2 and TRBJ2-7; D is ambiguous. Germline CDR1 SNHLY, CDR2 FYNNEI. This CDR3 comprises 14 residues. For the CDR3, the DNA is TGTGCCAGCAGTGAGTCATCAGGCTCCAACGAGCAGTACTTC. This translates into CASSESSGSNEQYF.

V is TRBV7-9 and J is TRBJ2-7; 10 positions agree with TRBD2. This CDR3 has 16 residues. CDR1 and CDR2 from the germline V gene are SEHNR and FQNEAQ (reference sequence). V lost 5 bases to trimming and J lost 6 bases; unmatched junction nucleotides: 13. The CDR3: CASSPGGLAAPSEQYF. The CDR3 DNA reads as TGTGCCAGCAGCCCTGGCGGACTAGCGGCCCCGAGCGAGCAGTACTTC.

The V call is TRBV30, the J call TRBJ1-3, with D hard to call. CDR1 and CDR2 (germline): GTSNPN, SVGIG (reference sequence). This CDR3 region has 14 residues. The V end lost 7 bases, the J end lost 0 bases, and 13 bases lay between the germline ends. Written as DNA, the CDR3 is TGTGCCTCCGACACGGAGGACTCTGGAAACACCATATATTTT. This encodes CASDTEDSGNTIYF. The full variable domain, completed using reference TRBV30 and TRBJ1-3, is SQTIHQWPATLVQPVGSPLSLECTVEGTSNPNLYWYRQAAGRGLQLLFYSVGIGQISSEVPQNLSASRPQDRQFILSSKKLLLSDSGFYLCASDTEDSGNTIYFGEGSWLTVV.

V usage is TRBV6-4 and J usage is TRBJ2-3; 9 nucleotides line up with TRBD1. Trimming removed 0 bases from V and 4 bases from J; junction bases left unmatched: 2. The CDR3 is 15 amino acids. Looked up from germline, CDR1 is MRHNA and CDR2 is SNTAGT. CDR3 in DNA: TGTGCCAGCAGTGACTCGGGACAGGGTTCAGATACGCAGTATTTT. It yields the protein CASSDSGQGSDTQYF.

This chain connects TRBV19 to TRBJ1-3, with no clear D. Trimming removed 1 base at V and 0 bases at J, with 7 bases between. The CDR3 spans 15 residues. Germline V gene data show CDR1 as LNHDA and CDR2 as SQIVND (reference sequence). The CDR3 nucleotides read TGTGCCAGTAGTATAGCGGGTTACTCTGGAAACACCATATATTTT. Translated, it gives CASSIAGYSGNTIYF.

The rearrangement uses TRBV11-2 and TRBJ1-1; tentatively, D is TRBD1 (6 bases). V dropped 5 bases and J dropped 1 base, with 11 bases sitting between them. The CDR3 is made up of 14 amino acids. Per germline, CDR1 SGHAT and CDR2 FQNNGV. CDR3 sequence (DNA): TGTGCCAGCAGCCGCGGACAGACGAACACTGAAGCTTTCTTT. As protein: CASSRGQTNTEAFF.

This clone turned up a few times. In DNA form, the CDR3 reads TGTGCTAGTGGTTTGGCTAGCGGGAGGGGACAAGATACGCAGTATTTT. It yields the protein CASGLASGRGQDTQYF. The chain uses TRBV12-5 and TRBJ2-3; 12 nucleotides match TRBD2. Germline trimming cut 1 base from V and 5 bases from J; bases unmatched to any gene: 4. This CDR3 contains 16 residues. Germline V gene data show CDR1 as LGHNT and CDR2 as FRNRAP.

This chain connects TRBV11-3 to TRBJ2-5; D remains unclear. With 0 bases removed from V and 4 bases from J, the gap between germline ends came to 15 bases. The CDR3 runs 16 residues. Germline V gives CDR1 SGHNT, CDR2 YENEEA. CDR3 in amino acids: CASSLDTRGGSETQYF. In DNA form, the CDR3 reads TGTGCCAGCAGCTTAGATACACGTGGTGGCTCAGAGACCCAGTACTTC.

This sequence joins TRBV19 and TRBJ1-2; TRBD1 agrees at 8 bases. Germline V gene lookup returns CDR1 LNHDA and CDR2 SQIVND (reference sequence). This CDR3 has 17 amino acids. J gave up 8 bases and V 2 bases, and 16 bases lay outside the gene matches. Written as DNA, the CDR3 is TGTGCCAGTAGTATACTTGAATTCCGTGACAGGGGTGGAGGCTACACCTTC. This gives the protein CASSILEFRDRGGGYTF.

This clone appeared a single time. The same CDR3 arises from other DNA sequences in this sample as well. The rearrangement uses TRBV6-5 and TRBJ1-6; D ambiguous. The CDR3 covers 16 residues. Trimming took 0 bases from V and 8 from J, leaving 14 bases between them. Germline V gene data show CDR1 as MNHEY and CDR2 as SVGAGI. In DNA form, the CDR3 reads TGTGCCAGCAGTTACTCTCGGACGGGGAGGGATTCACCCCTCCACTTT. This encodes CASSYSRTGRDSPLHF.

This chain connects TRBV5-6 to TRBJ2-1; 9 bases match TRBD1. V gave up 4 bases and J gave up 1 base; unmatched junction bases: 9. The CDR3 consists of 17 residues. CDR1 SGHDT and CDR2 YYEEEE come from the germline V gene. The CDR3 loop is CASSPGQGSFSYNEQFF. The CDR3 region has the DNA TGTGCCAGCAGCCCCGGACAGGGGAGTTTTTCCTACAATGAGCAGTTCTTC.

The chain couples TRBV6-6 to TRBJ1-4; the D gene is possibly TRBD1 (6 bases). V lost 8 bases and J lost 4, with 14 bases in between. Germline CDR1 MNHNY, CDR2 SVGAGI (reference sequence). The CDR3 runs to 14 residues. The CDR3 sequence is CASETQGSNEKLFF. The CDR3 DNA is TGTGCCAGCGAAACACAGGGAAGTAATGAAAAACTGTTTTTT.

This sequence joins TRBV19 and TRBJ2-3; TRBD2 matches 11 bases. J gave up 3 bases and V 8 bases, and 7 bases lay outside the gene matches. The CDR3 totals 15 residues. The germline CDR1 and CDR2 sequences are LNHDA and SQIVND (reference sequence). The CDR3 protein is CASAIAGGLTDTQYF. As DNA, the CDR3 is TGTGCCAGTGCTATAGCGGGGGGGCTTACAGATACGCAGTATTTT.

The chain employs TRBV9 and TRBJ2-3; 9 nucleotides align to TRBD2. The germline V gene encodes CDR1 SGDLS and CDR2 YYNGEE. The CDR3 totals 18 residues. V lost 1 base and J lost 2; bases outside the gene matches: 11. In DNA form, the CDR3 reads TGTGCCAGCAGCGTATCGGAATCAGCGGGGGGCCACACAGATACGCAGTATTTT. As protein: CASSVSESAGGHTDTQYF. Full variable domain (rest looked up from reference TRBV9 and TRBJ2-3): DSGVTQTPKHLITATGQRVTLRCSPRSGDLSVYWYQQSLDQGLQFLIQYYNGEERAKGNILERFSAQQFPDLHSELNLSSLELGDSALYFCASSVSESAGGHTDTQYFGPGTRLTVL.

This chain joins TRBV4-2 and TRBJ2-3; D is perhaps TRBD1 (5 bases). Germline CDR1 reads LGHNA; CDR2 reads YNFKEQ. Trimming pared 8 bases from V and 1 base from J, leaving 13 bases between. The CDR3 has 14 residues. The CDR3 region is CASQDTLRTDTQYF. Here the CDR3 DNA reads TGTGCCAGCCAGGACACCCTACGCACAGATACGCAGTATTTT.

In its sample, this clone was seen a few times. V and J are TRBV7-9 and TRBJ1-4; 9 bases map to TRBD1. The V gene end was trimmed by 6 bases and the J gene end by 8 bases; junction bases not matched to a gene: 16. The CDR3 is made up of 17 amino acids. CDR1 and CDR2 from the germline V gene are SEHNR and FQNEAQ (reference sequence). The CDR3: CASSHPGQGLGNEKLFF. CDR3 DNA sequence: TGTGCCAGCAGTCACCCGGGACAGGGCCTTGGTAACGAAAAACTGTTTTTT.

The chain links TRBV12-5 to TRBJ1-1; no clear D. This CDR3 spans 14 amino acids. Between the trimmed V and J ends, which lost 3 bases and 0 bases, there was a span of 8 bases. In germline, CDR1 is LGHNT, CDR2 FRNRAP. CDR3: CASGFGGVNTEAFF. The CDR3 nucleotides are TGTGCTAGTGGTTTTGGCGGGGTGAACACTGAAGCTTTCTTT.

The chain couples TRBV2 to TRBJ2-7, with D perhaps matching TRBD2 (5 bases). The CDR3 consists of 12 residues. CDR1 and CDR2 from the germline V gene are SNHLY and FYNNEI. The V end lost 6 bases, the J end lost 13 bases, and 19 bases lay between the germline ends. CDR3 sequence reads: CASSDPRTVGYF. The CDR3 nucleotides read TGTGCCAGCAGCGACCCCCGGACTGTTGGTTACTTC.

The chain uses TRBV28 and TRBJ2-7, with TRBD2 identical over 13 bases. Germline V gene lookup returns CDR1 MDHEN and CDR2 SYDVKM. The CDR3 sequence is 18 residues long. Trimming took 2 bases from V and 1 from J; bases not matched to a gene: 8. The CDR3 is CASSLGPGLAGPSYEQYF. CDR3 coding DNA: TGTGCCAGCAGTTTAGGGCCGGGACTAGCGGGGCCGTCCTACGAGCAGTACTTC.

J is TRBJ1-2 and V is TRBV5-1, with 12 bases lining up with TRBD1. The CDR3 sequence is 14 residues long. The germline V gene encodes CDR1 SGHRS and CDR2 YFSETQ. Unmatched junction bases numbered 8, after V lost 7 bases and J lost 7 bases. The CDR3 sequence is CASETGQGASGYTF. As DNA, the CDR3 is TGCGCCAGCGAAACGGGACAGGGGGCGTCTGGCTACACCTTC. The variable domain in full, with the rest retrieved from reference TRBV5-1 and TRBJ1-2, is KAGVTQTPRYLIKTRGQQVTLSCSPISGHRSVSWYQQTPGQGLQFLFEYFSETQRNKGNFPGRFSGRQFSNSRSEMNVSTLELGDSALYLCASETGQGASGYTFGSGTRLTVV.

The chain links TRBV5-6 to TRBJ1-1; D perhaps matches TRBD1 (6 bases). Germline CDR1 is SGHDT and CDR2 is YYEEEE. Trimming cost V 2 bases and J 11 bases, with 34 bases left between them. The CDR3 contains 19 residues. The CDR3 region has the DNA TGTGCCAGCAGCTTATTAACCAGGGGAATGTGGGACAAGGATCGTTTGGCTTTCTTT. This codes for CASSLLTRGMWDKDRLAFF.

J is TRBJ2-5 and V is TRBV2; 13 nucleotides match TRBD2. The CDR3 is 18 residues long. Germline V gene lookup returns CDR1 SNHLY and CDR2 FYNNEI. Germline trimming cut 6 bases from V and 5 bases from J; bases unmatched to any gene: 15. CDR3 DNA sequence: TGTGCCAGCAGGAGGAGGACTAGCGGGGGACTTCTAGGCGAGACCCAGTACTTC. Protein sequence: CASRRRTSGGLLGETQYF.

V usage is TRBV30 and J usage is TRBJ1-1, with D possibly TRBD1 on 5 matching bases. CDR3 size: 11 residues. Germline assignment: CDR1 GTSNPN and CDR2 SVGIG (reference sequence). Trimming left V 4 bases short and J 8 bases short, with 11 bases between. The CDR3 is CAWKRQHEAFF. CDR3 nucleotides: TGTGCCTGGAAGAGACAGCACGAAGCTTTCTTT.

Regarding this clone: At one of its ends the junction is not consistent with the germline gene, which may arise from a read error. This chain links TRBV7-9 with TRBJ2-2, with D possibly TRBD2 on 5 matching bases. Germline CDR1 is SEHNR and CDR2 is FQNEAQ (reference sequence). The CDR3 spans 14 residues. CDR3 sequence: CSSSLGLYTGELFF. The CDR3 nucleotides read TGTTCCAGCAGCTTAGGACTTTACACCGGGGAGCTGTTTTTT.

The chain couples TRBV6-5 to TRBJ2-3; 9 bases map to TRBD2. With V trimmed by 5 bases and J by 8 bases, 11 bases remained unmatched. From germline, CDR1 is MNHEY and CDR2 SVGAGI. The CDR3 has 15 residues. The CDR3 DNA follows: TGTGCCAGCAGTCAAATAGCGGGGGTACCCGGTACGCAGTATTTT. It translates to CASSQIAGVPGTQYF.

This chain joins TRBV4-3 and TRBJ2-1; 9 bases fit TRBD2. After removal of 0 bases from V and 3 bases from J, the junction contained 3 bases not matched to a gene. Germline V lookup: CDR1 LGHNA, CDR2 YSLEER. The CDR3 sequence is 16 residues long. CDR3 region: CASSQDAGGIYNEQFF. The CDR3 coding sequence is TGCGCCAGCAGCCAAGATGCGGGAGGGATCTACAATGAGCAGTTCTTC.

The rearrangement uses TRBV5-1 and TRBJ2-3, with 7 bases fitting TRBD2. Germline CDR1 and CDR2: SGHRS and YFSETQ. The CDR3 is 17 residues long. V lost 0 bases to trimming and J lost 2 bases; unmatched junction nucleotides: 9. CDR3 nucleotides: TGCGCCAGCAGCTTGGGGGGAGGGAGGCTTATCACAGATACGCAGTATTTT. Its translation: CASSLGGGRLITDTQYF.

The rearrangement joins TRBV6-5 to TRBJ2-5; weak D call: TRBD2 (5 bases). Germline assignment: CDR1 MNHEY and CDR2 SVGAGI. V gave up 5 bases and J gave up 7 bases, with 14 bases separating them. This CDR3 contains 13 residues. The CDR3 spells CASSPVSRGTQYF. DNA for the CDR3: TGTGCCAGCAGTCCGGTTAGTCGGGGGACCCAGTACTTC.

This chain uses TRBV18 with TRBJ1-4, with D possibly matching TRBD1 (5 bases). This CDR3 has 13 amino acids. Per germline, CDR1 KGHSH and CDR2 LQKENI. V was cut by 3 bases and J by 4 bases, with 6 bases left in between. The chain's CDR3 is CASSPTVNEKLFF. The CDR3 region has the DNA TGTGCCAGCTCACCGACAGTTAATGAAAAACTGTTTTTT.

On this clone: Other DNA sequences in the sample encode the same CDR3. The CDR3 region has the DNA TGTGCCTGGAGCCCCAACTCTGGAAACACCATATATTTT. Translating gives CAWSPNSGNTIYF. J is TRBJ1-3 and V is TRBV30; no clear D. The CDR3 consists of 13 residues. The V and J ends lost 3 bases and 0 bases respectively, with 6 bases between them. Germline V gene sequence: CDR1 GTSNPN, CDR2 SVGIG (reference sequence).